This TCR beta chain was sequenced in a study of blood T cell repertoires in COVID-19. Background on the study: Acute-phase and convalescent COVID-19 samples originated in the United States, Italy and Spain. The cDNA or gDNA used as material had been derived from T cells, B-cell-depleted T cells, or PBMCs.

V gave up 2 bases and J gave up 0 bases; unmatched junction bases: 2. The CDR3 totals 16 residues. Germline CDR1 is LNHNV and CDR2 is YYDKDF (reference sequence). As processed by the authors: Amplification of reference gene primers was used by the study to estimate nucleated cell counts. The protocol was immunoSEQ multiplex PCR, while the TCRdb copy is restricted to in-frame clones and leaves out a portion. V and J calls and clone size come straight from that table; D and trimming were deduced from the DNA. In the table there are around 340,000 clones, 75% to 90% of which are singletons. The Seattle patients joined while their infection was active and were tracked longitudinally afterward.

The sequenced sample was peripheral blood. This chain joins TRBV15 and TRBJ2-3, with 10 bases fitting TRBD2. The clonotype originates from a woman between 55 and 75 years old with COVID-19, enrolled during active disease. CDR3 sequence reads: CATSRLAGDSTDTQYF. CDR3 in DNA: TGTGCCACCAGCAGACTAGCGGGGGATAGCACAGATACGCAGTATTTT.